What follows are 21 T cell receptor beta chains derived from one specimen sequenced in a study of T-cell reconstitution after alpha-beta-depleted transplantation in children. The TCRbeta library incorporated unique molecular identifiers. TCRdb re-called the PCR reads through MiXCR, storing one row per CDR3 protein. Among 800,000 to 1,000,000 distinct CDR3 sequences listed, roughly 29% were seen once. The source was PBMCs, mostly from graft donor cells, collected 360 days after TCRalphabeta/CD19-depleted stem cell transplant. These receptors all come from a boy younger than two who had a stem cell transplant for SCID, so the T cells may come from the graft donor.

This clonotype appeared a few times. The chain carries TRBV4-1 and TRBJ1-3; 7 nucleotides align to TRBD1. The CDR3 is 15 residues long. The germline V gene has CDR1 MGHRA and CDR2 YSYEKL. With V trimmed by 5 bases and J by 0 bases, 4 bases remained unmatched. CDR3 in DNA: TGCGCCAGCAGCTCCCGGGACAGCTCTGGAAACACCATATATTTT. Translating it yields CASSSRDSSGNTIYF.

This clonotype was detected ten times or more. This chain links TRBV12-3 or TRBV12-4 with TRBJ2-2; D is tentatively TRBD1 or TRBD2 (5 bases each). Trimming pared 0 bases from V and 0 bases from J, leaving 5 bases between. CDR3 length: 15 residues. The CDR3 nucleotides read TGTGCCAGCAGTTTAGCGGGGGCGAACACCGGGGAGCTGTTTTTT. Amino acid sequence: CASSLAGANTGELFF.

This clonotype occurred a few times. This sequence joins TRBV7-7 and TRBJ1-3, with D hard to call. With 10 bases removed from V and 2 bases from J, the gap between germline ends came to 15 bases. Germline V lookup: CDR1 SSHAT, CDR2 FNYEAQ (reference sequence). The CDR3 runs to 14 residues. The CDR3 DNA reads TGTGCCACCGCCCCGGAGGGAGCTGGAAACACCATATATTTT. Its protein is CATAPEGAGNTIYF.

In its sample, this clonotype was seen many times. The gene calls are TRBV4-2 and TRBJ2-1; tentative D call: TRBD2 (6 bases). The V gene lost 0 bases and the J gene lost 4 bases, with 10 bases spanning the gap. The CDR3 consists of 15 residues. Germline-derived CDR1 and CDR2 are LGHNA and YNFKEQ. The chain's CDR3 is CASSQEAGFYNEQFF. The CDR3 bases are TGTGCCAGCAGCCAAGAGGCGGGGTTTTACAATGAGCAGTTCTTC.

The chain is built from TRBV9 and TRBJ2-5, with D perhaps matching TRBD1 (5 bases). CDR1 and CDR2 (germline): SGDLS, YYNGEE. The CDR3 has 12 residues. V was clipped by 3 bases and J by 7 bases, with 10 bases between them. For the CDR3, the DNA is TGTGCCAGCAGCGAGGGGAAGGGGACCCAGTACTTC. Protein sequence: CASSEGKGTQYF.

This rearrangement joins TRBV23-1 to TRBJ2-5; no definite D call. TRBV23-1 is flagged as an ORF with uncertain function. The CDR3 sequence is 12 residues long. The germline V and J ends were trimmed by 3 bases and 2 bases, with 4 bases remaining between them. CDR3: CASSHQQETQYF. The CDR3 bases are TGCGCCAGCAGTCATCAGCAAGAGACCCAGTACTTC.

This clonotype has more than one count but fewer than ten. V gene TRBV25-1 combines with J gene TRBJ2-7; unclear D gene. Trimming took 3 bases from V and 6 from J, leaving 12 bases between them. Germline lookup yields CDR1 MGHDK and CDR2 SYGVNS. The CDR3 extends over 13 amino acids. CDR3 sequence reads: CASSDVLQAEQYF. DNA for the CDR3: TGTGCCAGCAGTGATGTCTTGCAAGCCGAGCAGTACTTC.

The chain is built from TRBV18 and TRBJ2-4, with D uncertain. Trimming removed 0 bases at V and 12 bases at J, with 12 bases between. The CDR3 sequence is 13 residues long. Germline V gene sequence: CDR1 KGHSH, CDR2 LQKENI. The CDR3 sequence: CASSPPRLSSQYF. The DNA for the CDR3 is TGTGCCAGCTCACCACCACGTCTCTCCAGTCAGTACTTC.

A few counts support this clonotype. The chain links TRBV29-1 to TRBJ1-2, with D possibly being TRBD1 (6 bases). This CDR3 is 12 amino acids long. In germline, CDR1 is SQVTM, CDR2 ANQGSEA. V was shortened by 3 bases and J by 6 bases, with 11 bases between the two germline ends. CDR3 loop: CSVDQGRDGYTF. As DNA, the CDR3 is TGCAGCGTTGACCAGGGGCGCGATGGCTACACCTTC.

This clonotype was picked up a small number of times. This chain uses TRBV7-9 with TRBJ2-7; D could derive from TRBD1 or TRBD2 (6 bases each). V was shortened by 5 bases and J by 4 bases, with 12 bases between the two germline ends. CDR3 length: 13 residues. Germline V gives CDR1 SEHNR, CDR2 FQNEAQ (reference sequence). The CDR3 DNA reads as TGTGCCAGCAGCCGCGGGACAAAGTACGAGCAGTACTTC. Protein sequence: CASSRGTKYEQYF.

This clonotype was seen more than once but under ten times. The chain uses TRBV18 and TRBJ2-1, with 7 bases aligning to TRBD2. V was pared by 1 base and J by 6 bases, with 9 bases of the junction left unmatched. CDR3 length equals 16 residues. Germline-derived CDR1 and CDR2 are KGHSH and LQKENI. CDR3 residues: CASSPQTGRVINEQFF. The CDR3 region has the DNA TGTGCCAGCTCACCACAGACGGGGAGGGTGATCAATGAGCAGTTCTTC.

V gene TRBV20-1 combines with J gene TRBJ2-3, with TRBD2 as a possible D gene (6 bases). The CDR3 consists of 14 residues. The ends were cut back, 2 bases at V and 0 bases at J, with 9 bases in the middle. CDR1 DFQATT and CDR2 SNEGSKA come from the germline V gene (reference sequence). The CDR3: CSARFGTSTDTQYF. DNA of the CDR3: TGCAGTGCTAGATTCGGGACTAGCACAGATACGCAGTATTTT.

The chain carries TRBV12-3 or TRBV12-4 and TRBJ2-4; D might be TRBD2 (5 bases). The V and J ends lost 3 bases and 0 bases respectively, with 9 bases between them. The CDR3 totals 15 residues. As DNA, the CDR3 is TGTGCCAGCAGTTTTGGGAGATCAGCCAAAAACATTCAGTACTTC. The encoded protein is CASSFGRSAKNIQYF.

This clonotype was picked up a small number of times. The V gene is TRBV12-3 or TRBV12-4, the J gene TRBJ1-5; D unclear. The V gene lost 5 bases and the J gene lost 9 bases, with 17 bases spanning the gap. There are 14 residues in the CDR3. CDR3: CASSPNNRDGPQHF. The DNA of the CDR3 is TGTGCCAGCAGTCCAAATAACCGCGACGGGCCCCAGCATTTT.

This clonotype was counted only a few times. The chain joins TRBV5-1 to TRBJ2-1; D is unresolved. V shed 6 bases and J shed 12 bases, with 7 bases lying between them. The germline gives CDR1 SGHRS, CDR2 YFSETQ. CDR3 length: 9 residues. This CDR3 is CASIKGQFF. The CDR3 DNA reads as TGCGCCAGCATCAAGGGGCAGTTCTTC.

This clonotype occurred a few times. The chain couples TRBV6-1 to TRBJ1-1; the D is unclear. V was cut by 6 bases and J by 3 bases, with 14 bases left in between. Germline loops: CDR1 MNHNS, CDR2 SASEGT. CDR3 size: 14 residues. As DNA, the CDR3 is TGTGCCAGCAGGTTGCGGAGGATGGACACTGAAGCTTTCTTT. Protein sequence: CASRLRRMDTEAFF.

The CDR3 loop reads CASSDPYSTDRGFSGNTIYF. The CDR3 DNA reads as TGTGCCAGCAGTGACCCATACTCGACAGACAGGGGATTTTCTGGAAACACCATATATTTT. J is TRBJ1-3 and V is TRBV2; 8 bases are a match to TRBD1. The CDR3 sequence is 20 residues long. Looked up from germline, CDR1 is SNHLY and CDR2 is FYNNEI. Losses at the gene ends were 3 bases for V and 1 base for J; bases not matched to a gene: 17.

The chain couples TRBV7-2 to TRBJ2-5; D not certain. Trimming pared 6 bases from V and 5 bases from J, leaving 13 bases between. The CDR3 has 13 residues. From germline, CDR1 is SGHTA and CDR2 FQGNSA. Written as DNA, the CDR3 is TGTGCCAGCAGTATGTCCCGTCGGGAGACCCAGTACTTC. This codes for CASSMSRRETQYF.

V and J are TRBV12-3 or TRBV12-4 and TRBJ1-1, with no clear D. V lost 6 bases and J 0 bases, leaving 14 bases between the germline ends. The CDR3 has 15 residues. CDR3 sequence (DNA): TGTGCCAGCAGCCGGGAGCAGGAGATGAACACTGAAGCTTTCTTT. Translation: CASSREQEMNTEAFF.

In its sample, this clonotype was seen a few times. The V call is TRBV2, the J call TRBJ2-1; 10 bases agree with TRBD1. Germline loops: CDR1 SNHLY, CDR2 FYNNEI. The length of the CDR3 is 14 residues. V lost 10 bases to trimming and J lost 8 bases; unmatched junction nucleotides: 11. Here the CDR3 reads CATSIRDRGDEQFF. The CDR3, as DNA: TGTGCCACCTCCATCCGGGACAGGGGCGATGAGCAGTTCTTC.

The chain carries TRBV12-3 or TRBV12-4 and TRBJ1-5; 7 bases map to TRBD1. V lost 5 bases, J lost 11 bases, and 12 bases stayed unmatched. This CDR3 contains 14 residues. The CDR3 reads CASSPGQSSRAQHF. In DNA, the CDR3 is TGTGCCAGCAGTCCGGGACAGTCGTCCAGGGCCCAGCATTTT.